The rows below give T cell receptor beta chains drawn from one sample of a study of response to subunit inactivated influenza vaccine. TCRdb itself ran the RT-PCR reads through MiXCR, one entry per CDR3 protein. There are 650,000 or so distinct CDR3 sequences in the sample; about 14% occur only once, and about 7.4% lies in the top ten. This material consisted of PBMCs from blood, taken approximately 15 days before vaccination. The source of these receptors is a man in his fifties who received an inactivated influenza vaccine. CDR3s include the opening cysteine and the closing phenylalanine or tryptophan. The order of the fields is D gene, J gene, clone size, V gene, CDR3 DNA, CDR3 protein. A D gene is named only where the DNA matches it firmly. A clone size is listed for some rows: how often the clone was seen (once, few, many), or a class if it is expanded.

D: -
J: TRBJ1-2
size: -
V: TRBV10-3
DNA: TGTGCCATCACGGAGATTGCTAACTATGGCTACACCTTC
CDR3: CAITEIANYGYTF

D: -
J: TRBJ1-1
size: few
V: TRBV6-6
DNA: TGTGCCAGCACCTCACGAAACACTGAAGCTTTCTTT
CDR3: CASTSRNTEAFF

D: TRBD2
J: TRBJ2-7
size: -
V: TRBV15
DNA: TGTGCCACCAGCAGATCGTCCCAGGGAGGGGACGAGCAGTACTTC
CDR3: CATSRSSQGGDEQYF

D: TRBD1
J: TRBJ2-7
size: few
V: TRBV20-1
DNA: TGCAGTGCTACGACAGGGGGAAAGTCCTACGAGCAGTACTTC
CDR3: CSATTGGKSYEQYF

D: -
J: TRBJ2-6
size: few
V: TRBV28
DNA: TGTGCCAGCAGTTTATCGTTGGGAGAATCTGGGGCCAACGTCCTGACTTTC
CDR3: CASSLSLGESGANVLTF

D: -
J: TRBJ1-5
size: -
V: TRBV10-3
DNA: TGTGCCATCAGTGTAGCTTATGGGTCCAATCAGCCCCAGCATTTT
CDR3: CAISVAYGSNQPQHF

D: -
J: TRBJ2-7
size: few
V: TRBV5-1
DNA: TGCGCCAGCAGCGTGCCTTCGGGAGTAGGGGAGCAGTACTTC
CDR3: CASSVPSGVGEQYF

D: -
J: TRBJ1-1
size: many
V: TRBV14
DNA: TGTGCCAGCAGCCAAGTGCGGGGTGCGGCAGCTTTCTTT
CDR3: CASSQVRGAAAFF

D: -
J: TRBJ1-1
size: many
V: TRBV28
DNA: TGTGCCAGCAATTTAGGGGCCATGAACACTGAAGCTTTCTTT
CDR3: CASNLGAMNTEAFF

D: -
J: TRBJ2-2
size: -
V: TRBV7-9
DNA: TGTGCCAGCAGCTTAAGGCGGAACACCGGGGAGCTGTTTTTT
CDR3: CASSLRRNTGELFF

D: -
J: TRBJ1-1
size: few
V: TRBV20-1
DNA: TGCAGTGCTAAGGGCTCAGTCGGCACTGAAGCTTTCTTT
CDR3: CSAKGSVGTEAFF

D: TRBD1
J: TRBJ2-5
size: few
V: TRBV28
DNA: TGTGCCAGCACCTCTTGGGACAGCCAAGAGACCCAGTACTTC
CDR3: CASTSWDSQETQYF

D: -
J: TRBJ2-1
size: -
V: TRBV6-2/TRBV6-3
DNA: TGTGCCAGCACCGGAGCGGGCCCCAATGAGCAGTTCTTC
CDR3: CASTGAGPNEQFF

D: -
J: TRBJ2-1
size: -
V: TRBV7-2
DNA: TGTGCCAGCAGCCCTCAGGGGCGGCGGAATGAGCAGTTCTTC
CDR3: CASSPQGRRNEQFF

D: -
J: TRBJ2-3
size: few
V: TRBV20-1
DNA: TGCAGTGCTAGAGGTGGGGACTCGCACACAGATACGCAGTATTTT
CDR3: CSARGGDSHTDTQYF

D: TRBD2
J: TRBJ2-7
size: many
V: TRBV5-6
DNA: TGTGCCAGCAGCCCCGCAGGACAGGGGCTAGCGGGAGGCTACGAGCAGTACTTC
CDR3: CASSPAGQGLAGGYEQYF

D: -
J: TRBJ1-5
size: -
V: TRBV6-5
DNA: TGTGCCAGCAGTTACTCGGGCAGGGTAGGTCAGCCCCAGCATTTT
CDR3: CASSYSGRVGQPQHF

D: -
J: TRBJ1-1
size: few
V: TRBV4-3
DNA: TGCGCCAGCAGCCAAGATGTTGTGGCAGGAGTGAACACTGAAGCTTTCTTT
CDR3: CASSQDVVAGVNTEAFF

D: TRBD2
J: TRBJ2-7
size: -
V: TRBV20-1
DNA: TGCAGTGCTAGCCGGGAGGTCCGCGCCTACGAGCAGTACTTC
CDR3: CSASREVRAYEQYF

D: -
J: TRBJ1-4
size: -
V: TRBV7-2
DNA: TGTGCCAGCAGCACCCGAGTTGCAACTAATGAAAAACTGTTTTTT
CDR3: CASSTRVATNEKLFF

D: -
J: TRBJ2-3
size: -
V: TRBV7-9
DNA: TGTGCCAGCAGCCCCTCGGCGGGCACCGATACGCAGTATTTT
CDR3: CASSPSAGTDTQYF

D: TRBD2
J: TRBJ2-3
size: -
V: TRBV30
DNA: TGTGCCTGGGCGGGAGCCGCCACAGATACGCAGTATTTT
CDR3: CAWAGAATDTQYF

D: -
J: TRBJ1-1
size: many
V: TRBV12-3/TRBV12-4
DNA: TGTGCCAGCAGTTTGGGAAGAAAAGGGGCTTTCTTT
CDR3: CASSLGRKGAFF

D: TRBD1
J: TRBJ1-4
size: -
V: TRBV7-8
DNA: TGTGCCAGCAGCGCTAGACAGGGGGCGCAAGGAAAGGAAAAACTGTTTTTT
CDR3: CASSARQGAQGKEKLFF

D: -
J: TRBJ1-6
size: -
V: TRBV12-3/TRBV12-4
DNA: TGTGCCAGCAGTTTACTCGGGGCTCTGGCCCTCCACTTT
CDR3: CASSLLGALALHF

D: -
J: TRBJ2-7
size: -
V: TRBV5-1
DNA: TGCGCCAGCAGCTTGATCTCTGGGGGTGGGGGGATCCGCCTCTACGAGCAGTACTTC
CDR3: CASSLISGGGGIRLYEQYF

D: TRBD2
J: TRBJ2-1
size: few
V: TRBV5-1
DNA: TGCGCCAGCAGCTTGGGTTCGCTAGCGGTCAATGAGCAGTTCTTC
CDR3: CASSLGSLAVNEQFF

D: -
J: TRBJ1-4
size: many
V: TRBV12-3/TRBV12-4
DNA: TGTGCCAGCAGCCGATGGACCAATGAAAAACTGTTTTTT
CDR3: CASSRWTNEKLFF

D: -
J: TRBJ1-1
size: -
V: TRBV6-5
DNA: TGTGCCAGCAATTTACGAGGTGAAAACACTGAAGCTTTCTTT
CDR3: CASNLRGENTEAFF

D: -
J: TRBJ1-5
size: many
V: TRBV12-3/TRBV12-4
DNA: TGTGCCAGCGCCGGGACGGAGGCTAATCAGCCCCAGCATTTT
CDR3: CASAGTEANQPQHF

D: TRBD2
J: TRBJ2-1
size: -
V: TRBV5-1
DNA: TGCGCCAGCAGCTTGGAGCGGGGGCGGGAGCAGTTCTTC
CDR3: CASSLERGREQFF

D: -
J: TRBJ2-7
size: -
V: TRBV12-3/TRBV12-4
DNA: TGTGCCAGCAGTTTAGATCAGGTGGCCGAGCAGTACTTC
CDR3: CASSLDQVAEQYF

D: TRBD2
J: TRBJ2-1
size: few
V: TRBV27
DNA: TGTGCCAGCTCGCCCCGGGAGGGCCTCATGGAACAGTTCTTC
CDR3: CASSPREGLMEQFF

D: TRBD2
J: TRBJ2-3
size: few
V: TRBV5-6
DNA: TGTGCCAGCACCTCAGATGGGGGAGGGCGGACAGATACGCAGTATTTT
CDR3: CASTSDGGGRTDTQYF

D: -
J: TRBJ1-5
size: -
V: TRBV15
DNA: TGTGCCACCAGCAGGGGACAAGTCAATCAGCCCCAGCATTTT
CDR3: CATSRGQVNQPQHF

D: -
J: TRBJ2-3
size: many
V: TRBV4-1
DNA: TGCGCCAGCAGCCAAGGTCCCGGACCTAGTGGGACGCAGTATTTT
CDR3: CASSQGPGPSGTQYF

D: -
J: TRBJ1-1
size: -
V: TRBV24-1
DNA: TGTGCCACTCGGGAGATGGGGGACACTGAAGCTTTCTTT
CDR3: CATREMGDTEAFF

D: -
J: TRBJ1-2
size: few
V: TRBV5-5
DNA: TGTGCCAGCAGCTTGGTGGCAGGGGATGGCTACACCTTC
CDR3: CASSLVAGDGYTF

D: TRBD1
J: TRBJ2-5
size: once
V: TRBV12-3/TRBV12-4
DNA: TGTGCCTGCAGTTTAGGGGACAGAGAGACCCAGTACTTC
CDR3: CACSLGDRETQYF

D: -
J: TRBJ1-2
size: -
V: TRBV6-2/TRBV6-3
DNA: TGTGCCAGCAGTGGGACAATTCTCTATGGCTACACCTTC
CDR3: CASSGTILYGYTF

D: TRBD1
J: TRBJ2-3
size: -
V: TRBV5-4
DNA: TGTGCCAGCAGCTTGGCCGGCAGGGGGCGCGCAGATACGCAGTATTTT
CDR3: CASSLAGRGRADTQYF

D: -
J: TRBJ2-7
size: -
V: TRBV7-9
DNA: TGTGCCAGCAGACCGATACCAATCCGGACAGCTTGGTACGAGCAGTACTTC
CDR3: CASRPIPIRTAWYEQYF

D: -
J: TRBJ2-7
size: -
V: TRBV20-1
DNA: TGCAGTGCTAGCGGCCCCTTGTACTACGAGCAGTACTTC
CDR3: CSASGPLYYEQYF

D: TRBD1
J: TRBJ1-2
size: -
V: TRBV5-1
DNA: TGCGCCAGCAGCCTAGGACAGGGGGCTGGAGATGGCTACACCTTC
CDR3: CASSLGQGAGDGYTF

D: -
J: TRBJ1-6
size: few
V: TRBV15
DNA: TGTGCCACCAGCAGAGAGACAGCCCTAGATAATTCACCCCTCCACTTT
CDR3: CATSRETALDNSPLHF

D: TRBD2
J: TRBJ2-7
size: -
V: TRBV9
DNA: TGTGCCAGCAGCATCGGGACTAGCGGGAATTCGGGTGAGCAGTACTTC
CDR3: CASSIGTSGNSGEQYF

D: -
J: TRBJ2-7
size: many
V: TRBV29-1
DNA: TGCAGCGTTGATGGACTTGCAGGCTACGAGCAGTACTTC
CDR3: CSVDGLAGYEQYF

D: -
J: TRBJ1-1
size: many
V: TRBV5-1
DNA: TGCGCCAGCAGCTTCGGGGGGTTTATGAACACTGAAGCTTTCTTT
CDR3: CASSFGGFMNTEAFF

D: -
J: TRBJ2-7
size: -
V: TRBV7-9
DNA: TGTGCCAGCAGCCGACACCTCTCCTACGAGCAGTACTTC
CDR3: CASSRHLSYEQYF

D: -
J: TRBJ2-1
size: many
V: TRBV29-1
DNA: TGCAGCGTTGGGTCCGGGACCAACTACAATGAGCAGTTCTTC
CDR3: CSVGSGTNYNEQFF

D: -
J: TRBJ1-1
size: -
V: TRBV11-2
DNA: TGTGCCAGCAGCTTAGGGGGATGGGGGGACACTGAAGCTTTCTTT
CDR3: CASSLGGWGDTEAFF

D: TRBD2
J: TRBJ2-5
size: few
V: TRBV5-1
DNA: TGCGCCAGCAGACTAGCGGGGGCCCGAGAAGAGACCCAGTACTTC
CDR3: CASRLAGAREETQYF

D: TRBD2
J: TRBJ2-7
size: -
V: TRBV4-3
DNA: TGCGCCAGCAGCCAAGATTGGGCGGGAGAGGGCTACGAGCAGTACTTC
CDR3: CASSQDWAGEGYEQYF

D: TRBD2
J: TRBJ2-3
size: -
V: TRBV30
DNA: TGTGCCTACAGCGGGAGGGCTAGACCAGATACGCAGTATTTT
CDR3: CAYSGRARPDTQYF